These T cell receptor beta chains were read from a single sample in a study of blood T cells in healthy people across ages. TCRdb independently ran MiXCR on the 5' RACE reads; one entry per CDR3 protein. The table records about 1,400,000 distinct CDR3 sequences, roughly 59% of them present only once. Sequencing input: blood. All receptors come from a man aged 18 to 30 in good health. The CDR3 runs from the conserved cysteine through the conserved F or W. Fields, in order: J gene, clone size, D gene, V gene, CDR3 DNA, CDR3 protein. The D gene is left open where the match is weak. Rows may omit the clone size; those that give it use once, few, many or a size class.

J: TRBJ2-5; size: NA; D: NA; V: TRBV28; DNA: TGTGCCAGCAGTTTGGTTTCAGGGGATGGAGAAGCCCAGTACTTC; CDR3: CASSLVSGDGEAQYF
J: TRBJ2-5; size: NA; D: NA; V: TRBV7-2; DNA: TGTGCCAGCAGCCGCCTAGGGTACCAAGAGACCCAGTACTTC; CDR3: CASSRLGYQETQYF
J: TRBJ2-3; size: NA; D: TRBD2; V: TRBV9; DNA: TGTGCCAGCAGGGCGGGACTACTTATAGATACGCAGTATTTT; CDR3: CASRAGLLIDTQYF
J: TRBJ2-5; size: NA; D: TRBD2; V: TRBV12-3/TRBV12-4; DNA: TGTGCCAGCAGGAGGGAGGGATGGGAGACCCAGTACTTC; CDR3: CASRREGWETQYF
J: TRBJ2-7; size: few; D: NA; V: TRBV29-1; DNA: TGCAGCGTTGTCGGGCGGTTCTCCTACGAGCAGTACTTC; CDR3: CSVVGRFSYEQYF
J: TRBJ1-5; size: NA; D: NA; V: TRBV5-6; DNA: TGTGCCAGCAGCTTGTCCACAGGGCTCTATAGCAATCAGCCCCAGCATTTT; CDR3: CASSLSTGLYSNQPQHF
J: TRBJ1-5; size: NA; D: NA; V: TRBV27; DNA: TGTGCCAGCAGTTTTGGACCCGGGGGGCCCCAGCATTTT; CDR3: CASSFGPGGPQHF
J: TRBJ2-3; size: NA; D: TRBD1; V: TRBV5-5; DNA: TGTGCCAGCAGCCCGACAGGGCGTGATACGCAGTATTTT; CDR3: CASSPTGRDTQYF
J: TRBJ2-2; size: NA; D: NA; V: TRBV5-1; DNA: TGCGCCAGCAGCTTGGGAGGCTCGGGGTCTTTTCCCGGGGAGCTGTTTTTT; CDR3: CASSLGGSGSFPGELFF
J: TRBJ2-7; size: NA; D: NA; V: TRBV2; DNA: TGTGCCAGCAGTGAGCGGGGATCGAGCTACGAGCAGTACTTC; CDR3: CASSERGSSYEQYF
J: TRBJ2-1; size: NA; D: NA; V: TRBV6-5; DNA: TGTGCCAGCATTCACGCGAATGAGCAGTTCTTC; CDR3: CASIHANEQFF
J: TRBJ2-1; size: few; D: NA; V: TRBV11-2; DNA: TGTGCCAGCAGCTCCGTGGTGTCCTACAATGAGCAGTTCTTC; CDR3: CASSSVVSYNEQFF
J: TRBJ2-7; size: NA; D: TRBD2; V: TRBV5-5; DNA: TGTGCCAGCAGCCGCGGACTAGGGGACGAGCAGTACTTC; CDR3: CASSRGLGDEQYF
J: TRBJ2-1; size: few; D: NA; V: TRBV4-1; DNA: TGCGCCAGCAGCCAAGTGGGAGTAGGGAGGAATGAGCAGTTCTTC; CDR3: CASSQVGVGRNEQFF
J: TRBJ2-4; size: few; D: NA; V: TRBV29-1; DNA: TGCAGCGTCGAGGGGATAGCTAACAAAAACATTCAGTACTTC; CDR3: CSVEGIANKNIQYF
J: TRBJ2-4; size: NA; D: TRBD1; V: TRBV6-5; DNA: TGTGCCAGCAGTCAAAACAGGGGCAAAAACATTCAGTACTTC; CDR3: CASSQNRGKNIQYF
J: TRBJ2-7; size: NA; D: NA; V: TRBV20-1; DNA: TGCAGTGCTAGAAGCCCCACTACCACCTACGAGCAGTACTTC; CDR3: CSARSPTTTYEQYF
J: TRBJ2-1; size: NA; D: TRBD2; V: TRBV12-3/TRBV12-4; DNA: TGTGCCAGCGGGGTAGCGGGGGGGCGAGAGCAGTTCTTC; CDR3: CASGVAGGREQFF
J: TRBJ1-2; size: few; D: NA; V: TRBV12-3/TRBV12-4; DNA: TGTGCCAGCATAAAGGGAACATCGGTCGGCTACACCTTC; CDR3: CASIKGTSVGYTF
J: TRBJ2-7; size: NA; D: TRBD1; V: TRBV29-1; DNA: TGCAGCGTTGAAGGTACCGGGACAGGGATCGAGCAGTACTTC; CDR3: CSVEGTGTGIEQYF
J: TRBJ1-5; size: NA; D: NA; V: TRBV27; DNA: TGTGCCAGCACCGCCGGGAGCAATCAGCCCCAGCATTTT; CDR3: CASTAGSNQPQHF
J: TRBJ2-7; size: NA; D: NA; V: TRBV7-9; DNA: TGTGCCAGCAGCTCCACCGGGTCTACATCCTACGAGCAGTACTTC; CDR3: CASSSTGSTSYEQYF
J: TRBJ1-2; size: few; D: NA; V: TRBV4-3; DNA: TGCGCCAGCAGCCAAGTCCCGGGCCAAGACTATGGCTACACCTTC; CDR3: CASSQVPGQDYGYTF
J: TRBJ1-5; size: NA; D: TRBD1; V: TRBV7-2; DNA: TGTGCCAGCAACCCCACAGGGGGGAATCAGCCCCAGCATTTT; CDR3: CASNPTGGNQPQHF
J: TRBJ2-7; size: NA; D: TRBD2; V: TRBV4-2; DNA: TGTGCCAGCAGCCGGCCGGGACTATTCGAGCAGTACTTC; CDR3: CASSRPGLFEQYF
J: TRBJ2-5; size: NA; D: NA; V: TRBV27; DNA: TGTGCCAGCAGTTTTTACCTAGGAGAGCAGTACTTC; CDR3: CASSFYLGEQYF
J: TRBJ2-7; size: NA; D: NA; V: TRBV6-1; DNA: TGTGCCAGCAGTGAATCCCACGTAGCCTACGAGCAGTACTTC; CDR3: CASSESHVAYEQYF
J: TRBJ2-5; size: NA; D: NA; V: TRBV5-1; DNA: TGCGCCAGCAGCGTGAAAGGGGAGACCCAGTACTTC; CDR3: CASSVKGETQYF
J: TRBJ2-7; size: NA; D: NA; V: TRBV7-9; DNA: TGTGCCAGCAGCTTAGCTGACAAATGGAGCGAGCAGTACTTC; CDR3: CASSLADKWSEQYF
J: TRBJ2-6; size: NA; D: NA; V: TRBV27; DNA: TGTGCCAGCAGGGGGATCCCTGGGGCCAACGTCCTGACTTTC; CDR3: CASRGIPGANVLTF
J: TRBJ2-7; size: once; D: TRBD1; V: TRBV6-5; DNA: TGTGCCAGCAGCCAAGGGGGCTACTTCGAGCAGTACTTC; CDR3: CASSQGGYFEQYF
J: TRBJ2-6; size: NA; D: NA; V: TRBV4-2; DNA: TGTGCCAGCAGCCCCTACAGGGACCCTGGGGCCAACGTCCTGACTTTC; CDR3: CASSPYRDPGANVLTF
J: TRBJ1-2; size: NA; D: NA; V: TRBV4-1; DNA: TGCGCCAGCAGCCAAGGATCAGGACAGTATGGCTACACCTTC; CDR3: CASSQGSGQYGYTF
J: TRBJ1-1; size: NA; D: TRBD1; V: TRBV5-5; DNA: TGTGCCAGCAGCCATCCACCTACAACGGACAGGGGCGCTGAAGCTTTCTTT; CDR3: CASSHPPTTDRGAEAFF
J: TRBJ1-1; size: NA; D: NA; V: TRBV3-1; DNA: TGTGCCAGCAGCCAAGTGGAGGGATACACTGAAGCTTTCTTT; CDR3: CASSQVEGYTEAFF
J: TRBJ1-5; size: NA; D: NA; V: TRBV12-3/TRBV12-4; DNA: TGTGCCAGCTATGGTGGGGTTGATCAGCCCCAGCATTTT; CDR3: CASYGGVDQPQHF
J: TRBJ2-7; size: few; D: TRBD1; V: TRBV25-1; DNA: TGTGCCAGCAGTGATCCCGGGGGGACAGGGGACGAGCAGTACTTC; CDR3: CASSDPGGTGDEQYF
J: TRBJ2-1; size: NA; D: TRBD2; V: TRBV20-1; DNA: TGCAGTGCTCCACACCCTAGCGGCAGGAGCTCCTACAATGAGCAGTTCTTC; CDR3: CSAPHPSGRSSYNEQFF
J: TRBJ2-3; size: NA; D: TRBD2; V: TRBV7-9; DNA: TGTGCCAGCGGGACTAGCGGAACTCTTAGCACAGATACGCAGTATTTT; CDR3: CASGTSGTLSTDTQYF
J: TRBJ1-2; size: few; D: NA; V: TRBV27; DNA: TGTGCCAGCAGTCTACAAAACACCCACTATGGCTACACCTTC; CDR3: CASSLQNTHYGYTF
J: TRBJ2-1; size: NA; D: NA; V: TRBV13; DNA: TGTGCCAGCAGCTTAGGGACCCAGGGGCAGTTCTTC; CDR3: CASSLGTQGQFF
J: TRBJ2-5; size: NA; D: NA; V: TRBV29-1; DNA: TGCAGCGTTGGCAGGGGGGCCCGGGAGACCCAGTACTTC; CDR3: CSVGRGARETQYF
J: TRBJ2-1; size: NA; D: TRBD2; V: TRBV20-1; DNA: TGCAGTGCTAAGCGGGGAACCAACAATGAGCAGTTCTTC; CDR3: CSAKRGTNNEQFF
J: TRBJ2-1; size: NA; D: NA; V: TRBV29-1; DNA: TGCAGCGTATACTCTTCGGGTGAGCAGTTCTTC; CDR3: CSVYSSGEQFF
J: TRBJ1-6; size: NA; D: NA; V: TRBV28; DNA: TGTGCCAGCAGTTTTATGAGTCGGCATAATTCACCCCTCCACTTT; CDR3: CASSFMSRHNSPLHF
J: TRBJ1-2; size: few; D: NA; V: TRBV18; DNA: TGTGCCAGCTCACGCGAATCCCGAAACTATGGCTACACCTTC; CDR3: CASSRESRNYGYTF
J: TRBJ2-1; size: many; D: NA; V: TRBV20-1; DNA: TGCAGTGCGGTCGGGGGCCACGGCGGGCGTGAGCAGTTCTTC; CDR3: CSAVGGHGGREQFF
J: TRBJ2-2; size: once; D: TRBD2; V: TRBV20-1; DNA: TGCAGTGCTTTGAGCGGGAATCCGGCGAACACCGGGGAGCTGTTTTTT; CDR3: CSALSGNPANTGELFF
J: TRBJ2-1; size: few; D: NA; V: TRBV29-1; DNA: TGCAGCGTCGTTGTGGGGAGTTTAGACAATGAGCAGTTCTTC; CDR3: CSVVVGSLDNEQFF
J: TRBJ2-5; size: NA; D: NA; V: TRBV21-1; DNA: TGTGCCAGCAGCAAAAAAAGGAGGGTCGGGGGGGCCAAAAGAGAGACCCAGTACTTC; CDR3: CASSKKRRVGGAKRETQYF
J: TRBJ2-1; size: NA; D: NA; V: TRBV4-2; DNA: TGTGCCAGCAGCCCCGACACCCAGGGAGCCTACAATGAGCAGTTCTTC; CDR3: CASSPDTQGAYNEQFF
J: TRBJ2-7; size: NA; D: NA; V: TRBV11-2; DNA: TGTGCCAGCAGCTCGATTCGGGCAGGGCCCTACGAGCAGTACTTC; CDR3: CASSSIRAGPYEQYF
J: TRBJ1-1; size: NA; D: NA; V: TRBV10-3; DNA: TGTGCCATCAGAGAGAACACTGAAGCTTTCTTT; CDR3: CAIRENTEAFF